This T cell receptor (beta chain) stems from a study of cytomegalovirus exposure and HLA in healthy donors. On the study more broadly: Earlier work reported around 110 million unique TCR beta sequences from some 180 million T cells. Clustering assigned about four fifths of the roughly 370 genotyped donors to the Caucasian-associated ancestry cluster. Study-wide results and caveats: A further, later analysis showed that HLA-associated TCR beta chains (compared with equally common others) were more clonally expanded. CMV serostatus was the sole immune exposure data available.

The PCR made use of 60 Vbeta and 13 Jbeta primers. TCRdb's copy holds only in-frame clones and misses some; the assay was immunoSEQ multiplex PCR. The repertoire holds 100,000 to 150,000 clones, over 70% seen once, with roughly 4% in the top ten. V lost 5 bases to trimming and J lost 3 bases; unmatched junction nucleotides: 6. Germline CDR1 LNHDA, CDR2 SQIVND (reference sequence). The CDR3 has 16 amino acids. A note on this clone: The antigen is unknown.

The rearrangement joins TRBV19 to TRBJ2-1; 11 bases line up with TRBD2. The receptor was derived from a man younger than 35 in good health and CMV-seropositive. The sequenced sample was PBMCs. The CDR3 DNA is TGTGCCAGTAGTCGTTTAGCGGGGGGGCGCTACAATGAGCAGTTCTTC. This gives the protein CASSRLAGGRYNEQFF.